Each of the 15 T cell receptor beta chains below was sequenced from the same sample in a study of blood T cell repertoires in COVID-19. Generated by immunoSEQ multiplex PCR, the TCRdb table keeps only in-frame clones and is missing some. The sample lists a few hundred thousand clones; about nine tenths were seen once. Sequenced material: peripheral blood. The receptors come from a woman aged 25 to 39 with COVID-19, enrolled during active disease.

This sequence joins TRBV6-5 and TRBJ2-1; D is perhaps TRBD2 (6 bases). The CDR3 is made up of 16 amino acids. Trimming took off 0 bases at V and 0 bases at J, with 9 bases between the two ends. CDR1 is MNHEY, CDR2 SVGAGI, per germline. CDR3 loop: CASSYSGGYSYNEQFF. The CDR3 DNA reads as TGTGCCAGCAGTTACTCGGGGGGTTACTCCTACAATGAGCAGTTCTTC.

This chain uses TRBV4-2 with TRBJ2-1; maybe TRBD2 (5 bases). V lost 4 bases, J lost 5 bases, and 21 bases lay in between. CDR1 is LGHNA, CDR2 YNFKEQ, per germline. There are 17 residues in the CDR3. CDR3: CASSPTNSPRVDNEQFF. The CDR3 bases are TGTGCCAGCAGCCCGACGAATTCACCGCGGGTAGACAATGAGCAGTTCTTC.

The chain uses TRBV19 and TRBJ1-2; no firm D call. This CDR3 has 15 amino acids. The V and J ends lost 4 bases and 3 bases respectively, with 15 bases between them. Germline V gene data show CDR1 as LNHDA and CDR2 as SQIVND (reference sequence). CDR3 sequence reads: CASSTGSPEDYGYTF. In DNA, the CDR3 is TGTGCCAGTAGTACTGGATCCCCGGAGGACTATGGCTACACCTTC.

The chain employs TRBV12-3 or TRBV12-4 and TRBJ2-7, with a weak D call TRBD1 (6 bases). The CDR3 spans 13 residues. V lost 1 base and J lost 6, with 10 bases in between. The CDR3 sequence is CASSLVQGSEQYF. The CDR3, as DNA: TGTGCCAGCAGTTTAGTACAGGGTTCCGAGCAGTACTTC.

The V and J genes are TRBV29-1 and TRBJ2-7; 8 nucleotides agree with TRBD1. Germline values: CDR1 SQVTM, CDR2 ANQGSEA. V shed 5 bases, J shed 9 bases, and the junction held 18 bases outside the gene matches. There are 15 residues in the CDR3. CDR3 sequence: CSVRRGTGPSSVQYF. As DNA, the CDR3 is TGCAGCGTTCGGCGAGGGACAGGCCCCTCGAGCGTGCAGTACTTC.

The J gene is TRBJ2-7, the V gene TRBV5-4; D might be TRBD2 (6 bases). Between the trimmed V and J ends, which lost 4 bases and 6 bases, there was a span of 14 bases. The germline V gene encodes CDR1 SGHNT and CDR2 YYREEE (reference sequence). The CDR3 has 13 amino acids. The CDR3 is CASSGGTAGEQYF. The CDR3 DNA is TGTGCCAGCAGCGGAGGGACTGCGGGCGAGCAGTACTTC.

The chain carries TRBV23-1 and TRBJ1-1; maybe TRBD1 (6 bases). Being an ORF, TRBV23-1 has a function that is uncertain. CDR3 length: 15 residues. Trimming stripped 4 bases from V and 4 bases from J, with 16 bases between. The CDR3 coding sequence is TGCGCCAGCAGTCCCTCGGCAGGGGCGGGCACTGAAGCTTTCTTT. Its protein product is CASSPSAGAGTEAFF.

The chain carries TRBV12-3 or TRBV12-4 and TRBJ1-5, with 7 bases that match TRBD1. V was clipped by 5 bases and J by 6 bases; unmatched bases: 4. The CDR3 runs to 13 residues. The CDR3 DNA reads TGTGCCAGCAGTCGTCGACAGGGTCAGCCCCAGCATTTT. It is translated as CASSRRQGQPQHF.

The rearrangement links TRBV15 to TRBJ2-1; the match to TRBD2 covers 7 bases. The CDR3 is 17 amino acids. The germline CDR1 and CDR2 sequences are LNHNV and YYDKDF (reference sequence). Losses at the gene ends were 2 bases for V and 5 bases for J; bases not matched to a gene: 12. The CDR3 nucleotides are TGTGCCACCAGCAGACACCCTCGGGGGAGGGCGAACAATGAGCAGTTCTTC. Translated: CATSRHPRGRANNEQFF.

The genes are TRBV7-9 and TRBJ2-1, with D possibly TRBD1 on 5 matching bases. This CDR3 region has 14 residues. The germline V gene has CDR1 SEHNR and CDR2 FQNEAQ (reference sequence). The germline V and J ends were trimmed by 8 bases and 0 bases, with 11 bases remaining between them. The CDR3 sequence: CASCQGSSYNEQFF. CDR3 sequence (DNA): TGTGCCAGCTGCCAGGGAAGCTCCTACAATGAGCAGTTCTTC.

V is TRBV7-8 and J is TRBJ1-5; no definite D call. This CDR3 has 15 residues. Germline values: CDR1 SGHVS, CDR2 FQNEAQ. Trimming took 1 base from V and 2 from J, leaving 9 bases between them. The DNA for the CDR3 is TGTGCCAGCAGCTTAGGACAATGGGGCAATCAGCCCCAGCATTTT. It yields the protein CASSLGQWGNQPQHF. Using reference TRBV7-8 and TRBJ1-5 for the parts outside the CDR3, the full variable domain is GAGVSQSPRYKVAKRGQDVALRCDPISGHVSLFWYQQALGQGPEFLTYFQNEAQLDKSGLPSDRFFAERPEGSVSTLKIQRTQQEDSAVYLCASSLGQWGNQPQHFGDGTRLSIL.

There are a few counts of this clone. The rearrangement uses TRBV5-1 and TRBJ2-1; D is possibly TRBD2 (5 bases). This CDR3 comprises 14 residues. Germline CDR1 is SGHRS and CDR2 is YFSETQ. V lost 1 base and J lost 5, with 10 bases in between. CDR3 nucleotide sequence: TGCGCCAGCAGCTTGAAAGCGCGGGACAATGAGCAGTTCTTC. Its translation is CASSLKARDNEQFF.

This clone was seen a single time. The chain has TRBV10-1 and TRBJ2-1, with D possibly TRBD2 on 5 matching bases. The CDR3 consists of 14 residues. CDR1 and CDR2 (germline): WNHNN, SYGVQD (reference sequence). Trimming stripped 9 bases from V and 3 bases from J, with 15 bases between. CDR3 in amino acids: CASSSGSNYNEQFF. For the CDR3, the DNA is TGCGCCAGTTCCTCGGGGTCGAACTACAATGAGCAGTTCTTC.

The rearrangement uses TRBV4-3 and TRBJ2-2; D not resolved. The length of the CDR3 is 17 residues. Trimming took off 2 bases at V and 1 base at J, with 14 bases between the two ends. Germline CDR1 is LGHNA and CDR2 is YSLEER. CDR3 bases: TGCGCCAGCAGCCAACGTCTTTATGGGCAGAACACCGGGGAGCTGTTTTTT. Residues: CASSQRLYGQNTGELFF.

The chain recombines TRBV9 with TRBJ2-2; 7 nucleotides match TRBD1. CDR1 and CDR2 (germline): SGDLS, YYNGEE. The CDR3 has 15 residues. J gave up 5 bases and V 4 bases, and 8 bases lay outside the gene matches. This CDR3 reads CASSTRTRGTGELFF. The CDR3 DNA reads TGTGCCAGCAGCACGCGGACCAGGGGGACCGGGGAGCTGTTTTTT.